The clone carrying this T cell receptor (beta chain) has more than one count but fewer than ten. The data were obtained in a study of patients and donors after allogeneic stem cell transplantation. The CDR3 totals 16 residues. With 5 bases clipped from V and 3 bases from J, the junction kept 10 bases outside the gene matches. Using its own MiXCR run on the RT-PCR reads, TCRdb lists one record per CDR3 protein. The table has approximately 170,000 distinct CDR3 sequences, more than 20% seen once. Sequenced sample: blood, either unsorted or a sorted T cell fraction (not recorded which). The chain links TRBV12-3 or TRBV12-4 to TRBJ1-5, with 7 bases aligning to TRBD1. This TCR derives from a human donor who was either an allogeneic HSCT recipient or a stem cell or donor lymphocyte infusion donor (not recorded which). It is not recorded whose cells these are; they may come from a transplant donor. The CDR3 sequence: CASSHLPQGHNQPQHF. In DNA form, the CDR3 reads TGTGCCAGCAGTCATCTCCCACAGGGGCACAATCAGCCCCAGCATTTT.